This T cell receptor (beta chain) was sequenced for a study of blood T cell repertoires in COVID-19. Overall study: There were acute and convalescent COVID-19 samples, and they came from the United States, Italy and Spain. T cells, B-cell-depleted T cells, or PBMCs supplied cDNA or gDNA.

This CDR3 has 14 amino acids. CDR1 and CDR2 from the germline V gene are SGHVS and FQNEAQ. V lost 1 base to trimming and J lost 1 base, with 8 bases between them. Enrolled during active infection, Seattle patients were then followed longitudinally. As originally analysed: Reference gene primer amplification gave nucleated cell count estimates. Only in-frame clones appear in the TCRdb table, and some are missing; sequencing was by immunoSEQ multiplex PCR. For V, J and clone size, that table is used; D and trimming come from the DNA. This table holds roughly 410,000 clones, approximately 89% found once.

Source material: peripheral blood. The chain employs TRBV7-8 and TRBJ2-7, with D perhaps matching TRBD2 (5 bases). The TCR was taken from a woman in her sixties with COVID-19, enrolled during active disease. As DNA, the CDR3 is TGTGCCAGCAGCTTAGGGACTGTTTCCTACGAGCAGTACTTC. Translated: CASSLGTVSYEQYF.